These T cell receptor beta chains were read from a single sample in a study of blood T cells in healthy people across ages. One entry per CDR3 protein, called by TCRdb with MiXCR from the 5' RACE reads. The sample comprises 1.5 million to 2 million distinct CDR3 sequences, 28% of which are singletons, and 7.7% rests with the top ten. Sample: blood. The receptors were gathered from a woman aged 25 to 39 in good health. Each CDR3 is given with its conserved first and last residue. The order of the fields is D gene, clone size, J gene, V gene, CDR3 DNA, CDR3 protein. D genes are given only for firm matches. Some rows have no size entry. The others give once, few or many, or a class for an expanded clone.

.	.	TRBJ2-7	TRBV20-1	TGCAGTGCTAAGGACTCCCCCCACGAGCAGTACTTC	CSAKDSPHEQYF
.	.	TRBJ1-2	TRBV24-1	TGTGCCACCTCCTCGGGGGAGTATGGCTACACCTTC	CATSSGEYGYTF
TRBD1	few	TRBJ2-7	TRBV2	TGTGCCAGCAGTGATGGGACAGTCTCCTACGAGCAGTACTTC	CASSDGTVSYEQYF
TRBD1	.	TRBJ1-4	TRBV4-1	TGCGCCAGCGGCCAGGCCGGGACAGGGAAGGAAAAACTGTTTTTT	CASGQAGTGKEKLFF
.	.	TRBJ1-2	TRBV28	TGTGCCAGCAGTTTCCAAACTGGCTACACCTTC	CASSFQTGYTF
.	.	TRBJ2-7	TRBV28	TGTGCCAGCAGTTTCGGGGTTACGGTCACCTACGGGCAGTACTTC	CASSFGVTVTYGQYF
.	.	TRBJ1-4	TRBV20-1	TGCAGTGCTTCACAGGGAGTTAGAGAAAAACTGTTTTTT	CSASQGVREKLFF
.	few	TRBJ2-7	TRBV3-1	TGTGCCAGCAGGGGCGGTTCGGGAGTCCCCTACGAGCAGTACTTC	CASRGGSGVPYEQYF
.	.	TRBJ2-1	TRBV5-5	TGTGCCAGCACCCGTGGGGAGCTAGAATACAATGAGCAGTTCTTC	CASTRGELEYNEQFF
.	.	TRBJ1-1	TRBV5-1	TGCGCCAGCAGCTTGGAAGTAGGGATTAACACTGAAGCTTTCTTT	CASSLEVGINTEAFF
.	many	TRBJ2-1	TRBV5-1	TGCGCCAGCAGCTTTGGGAGGAAAGAATCCTACAATGAGCAGTTCTTC	CASSFGRKESYNEQFF
.	few	TRBJ1-1	TRBV7-8	TGTGCCAGCAGCTTAAGTGGAGTACTGAACACTGAAGCTTTCTTT	CASSLSGVLNTEAFF
.	.	TRBJ2-7	TRBV11-1	TGTGCCAGCAGCTTACAGGGGTTTAGCGAGCAGTACTTC	CASSLQGFSEQYF
.	many	TRBJ2-6	TRBV28	TGTGCCAGCAGCCCGACCCGGGCTGGGGCCGACGTCCTGACTTTC	CASSPTRAGADVLTF
TRBD1	.	TRBJ1-2	TRBV6-6	TGTGCCAGCAGTTACCCCACCGACAGGGGGCGAGATGGCTACACCTTC	CASSYPTDRGRDGYTF
TRBD2	.	TRBJ2-2	TRBV3-1	TGTGCCAGTAGCGGGGACTACACCGGGGAGCTGTTTTTT	CASSGDYTGELFF
.	.	TRBJ1-1	TRBV14	TGTGCCAGCAGCCAAGATCTCTGGGCAAGTGAAGCTTTCTTT	CASSQDLWASEAFF
TRBD2	many	TRBJ2-7	TRBV5-1	TGCGCCAGCAGCTTGGAGAATAGCGGGAAGCACGAGCAGTACTTC	CASSLENSGKHEQYF
TRBD2	few	TRBJ2-1	TRBV27	TGTGCCAGCAGTTTATCGCGGGGGGGCCCTTACGAGCAGTTCTTC	CASSLSRGGPYEQFF
.	.	TRBJ2-1	TRBV13	TGTGCCAGCAGCCGACCTTCCGAGCAGTTCTTC	CASSRPSEQFF
.	.	TRBJ1-1	TRBV6-5	TGTGCCAGCAGTTATCGAAGGCAGACCATGAACACTGAAGCTTTCTTT	CASSYRRQTMNTEAFF
.	.	TRBJ1-5	TRBV27	TGTGCCAGCAGTCCAGCGCCCCGCCAGCCCCAGCATTTT	CASSPAPRQPQHF
.	many	TRBJ2-4	TRBV5-1	TGCGCCAGCAGCTTGAGCAGCGGACTAGCCAAAAACATTCAGTACTTC	CASSLSSGLAKNIQYF
.	.	TRBJ2-7	TRBV7-2	TGTGCCAGCAGCCCAATTCTGGGCCCCACCTACGAGCAGTACTTC	CASSPILGPTYEQYF
.	many	TRBJ2-7	TRBV7-2	TGTGCCAGCAGCTTAGCGCGTTGGGAACGAGAGCAGTACTTC	CASSLARWEREQYF
.	.	TRBJ2-7	TRBV5-1	TGCGCCAGCAGCCCCAGGACCTTCCCAACGGGCGAGCAGTACTTC	CASSPRTFPTGEQYF
TRBD1	many	TRBJ2-7	TRBV6-1	TGTGCCAGCAGTGAAAAAGCAGGGGGATACGAGCAGTACTTC	CASSEKAGGYEQYF
.	.	TRBJ2-2	TRBV4-1	TGCGCCAGCAGCCAAGTAAAAGGGAGCACCGGGGAGCTGTTTTTT	CASSQVKGSTGELFF
.	many	TRBJ1-2	TRBV5-1	TGCGCCAGCAGCTCATTAACAGGGAACTATGGCTACACCTTC	CASSSLTGNYGYTF
TRBD1	many	TRBJ2-6	TRBV20-1	TGCAGTGCTTCGGGACAGGGATCTGGGGCCAACGTCCTGACTTTC	CSASGQGSGANVLTF
.	.	TRBJ1-1	TRBV7-9	TGTGCCAGCACCTCACCCCGACTTTTGAACACTGAAGCTTTCTTT	CASTSPRLLNTEAFF
.	.	TRBJ1-2	TRBV9	TGTGCCAGCGGCCCGACGGGGCCCTACGGCTACACCTTC	CASGPTGPYGYTF
.	.	TRBJ2-1	TRBV3-1	TGTGCCAGCAGCCAATCGGGATACGAGCAGTTCTTT	CASSQSGYEQFF
TRBD1	.	TRBJ1-1	TRBV5-1	TGCGCCGGCAACCGGGACAGTGATCCGAACACTGAAGCTTTCTTT	CAGNRDSDPNTEAFF
.	.	TRBJ1-2	TRBV15	TGTGCCACCAGCATGCGGGACGGGCTCCGTCCTGATGGCTACACCTTC	CATSMRDGLRPDGYTF
.	.	TRBJ2-7	TRBV7-4	TGTGCCAGCAGCTTAGCGATCCCCCCCCGGGAGCAGGGCTACGAGCAGTACTTC	CASSLAIPPREQGYEQYF
TRBD2	.	TRBJ2-3	TRBV5-1	TGCGCCAGCATCCTATCTAGCGGGGTCCCAGATGCGCAGTATTTT	CASILSSGVPDAQYF
.	few	TRBJ2-1	TRBV12-5	TGTGCTAGTGGTTTGTCTACTGGGGTGGTGGATGAGCAGTTCTTC	CASGLSTGVVDEQFF
TRBD2	.	TRBJ2-1	TRBV9	TGTGCCAGCAGACCACTAGCGGGGGGATCCAGCTCCTACAATGAGCAGTTCTTC	CASRPLAGGSSSYNEQFF
.	.	TRBJ2-3	TRBV7-9	TGTGCCAGCAGTGGGAGACCGAGCACAGATACGCAGTATTTT	CASSGRPSTDTQYF
.	many	TRBJ1-2	TRBV7-9	TGTGCCAGCAGCTTAGACCAGCCTATGCGCGGCTACACCTTC	CASSLDQPMRGYTF
.	once	TRBJ1-3	TRBV9	TGTGCCAGCAGCGTAGCTGTAACTGGAAACACCATATATTTT	CASSVAVTGNTIYF
.	few	TRBJ2-2	TRBV10-3	TGTGCCATCAGTGAGGGCCTCGCGAACACCGGGGAGCTGTTTTTT	CAISEGLANTGELFF
.	once	TRBJ2-2	TRBV29-1	TGCAGCGTTGAAGGCGGGGACGGGGAGCTGTTTTTT	CSVEGGDGELFF
TRBD2	.	TRBJ2-1	TRBV7-9	TGTGCCAGCAGCTTAGTGGGACTAGCGGGAGTAGGGAATGAGCAGTTCTTC	CASSLVGLAGVGNEQFF
TRBD2	.	TRBJ2-7	TRBV5-6	TGTGCCAGCAGCCAGGGACTAGTTGTCGGTGAGCAGTACTTC	CASSQGLVVGEQYF
.	.	TRBJ2-5	TRBV3-1	TGTGCCAGCAGCCAAAGGGCAGGGGTGACCCAGTACTTC	CASSQRAGVTQYF
.	few	TRBJ1-6	TRBV5-1	TGCGCCAGCAGCTTTGCCGGTGAAACCAATTCACCCCTCCACTTT	CASSFAGETNSPLHF
.	few	TRBJ2-7	TRBV5-4	TGTGCCAGCAGCGACGCCGGACGCTCCCTGAACGAACAGTACTTC	CASSDAGRSLNEQYF